A single sample is the source of the 16 T cell receptor beta chains below, sequenced in a study of cytomegalovirus exposure and HLA in healthy donors. Generated by immunoSEQ multiplex PCR, the TCRdb table keeps only in-frame clones and is missing some. The top ten clones hold under 3.5% of a sample with some 150,000 clones, approximately 89% of them seen once. Sequenced material: PBMCs. These receptors were obtained from a young man in good health and CMV-seropositive.

The V call is TRBV21-1, the J call TRBJ2-1; whether TRBD2, the table's D call, matches the DNA was not checked. TRBV21-1 is a listed pseudogene. The CDR3 runs to 18 residues. CDR3 coding DNA: TGTGCCAGCAGCAAAGTCGGGACTAGCGGGGAGGGGTACAATGAGCAGTTCTTC. Translating gives CASSKVGTSGEGYNEQFF.

The chain couples TRBV19 to TRBJ2-1; weak D call: TRBD2 (5 bases). This CDR3 is 14 amino acids long. V gave up 3 bases and J gave up 5 bases, with 11 bases separating them. Germline V gene lookup returns CDR1 LNHDA and CDR2 SQIVND (reference sequence). This CDR3 is CASSMTISHNEQFF. The CDR3 region has the DNA TGTGCCAGTAGTATGACTATATCGCACAATGAGCAGTTCTTC.

The rearrangement joins TRBV6-4 to TRBJ1-4; D ambiguous. The CDR3 has 15 residues. From germline, CDR1 is MRHNA and CDR2 SNTAGT. Trimming removed 5 bases from V and 5 bases from J, with 15 bases in between. CDR3 DNA: TGTGCCAGCAGTAAAATGGCGGGTCAAAATGAAAAACTGTTTTTT. This codes for CASSKMAGQNEKLFF.

In its sample, this clone was seen a few times. The rearrangement links TRBV11-1 to TRBJ2-2, with D hard to call. V was cut by 4 bases and J by 2 bases, with 8 bases left in between. Germline CDR1 reads SGHAT; CDR2 reads FQDESV (reference sequence). CDR3 length equals 14 residues. The CDR3 sequence: CASSSHRNTGELFF. Written as DNA, the CDR3 is TGTGCCAGCAGCTCTCACAGAAACACCGGGGAGCTGTTTTTT.

The chain recombines TRBV4-1 with TRBJ1-3; TRBD1 matches 12 bases. The CDR3 is made up of 16 amino acids. Looked up from germline, CDR1 is MGHRA and CDR2 is YSYEKL. Trimming at V came to 4 bases and at J to 5 bases, leaving 6 bases not matched to a gene. CDR3 DNA: TGCGCCAGCAGCCGGGGGACAGGGGGCGTGAGAAACACCATATATTTT. Amino acid sequence: CASSRGTGGVRNTIYF.

This chain joins TRBV18 and TRBJ1-2, with TRBD1 identical over 10 bases. The germline gives CDR1 KGHSH, CDR2 LQKENI. The CDR3 is made up of 13 amino acids. V gave up 4 bases and J gave up 7 bases; unmatched junction bases: 3. CDR3 protein: CASSLGTGVGYTF. The CDR3 DNA is TGTGCCAGCTCACTCGGGACAGGGGTTGGCTACACCTTC.

The CDR3 coding sequence is TGTGCCAGCAGTCCCCAAGAGGGACACCTAACGAAAGCTTTCTTT. Residues: CASSPQEGHLTKAFF. This chain links TRBV6-5 with TRBJ1-1, with D tentatively TRBD1 (6 bases). Germline V gene data show CDR1 as MNHEY and CDR2 as SVGAGI. V lost 5 bases and J lost 9, with 22 bases in between. CDR3 length: 15 amino acids.

The chain couples TRBV5-1 to TRBJ1-2; the D is unclear. Per the germline V gene, CDR1 is SGHRS and CDR2 is YFSETQ. V dropped 0 bases and J dropped 1 base, with 10 bases sitting between them. The CDR3 contains 15 residues. The CDR3 nucleotides are TGCGCCAGCAGCTTGGAGGACTACGTTAACTATGGCTACACCTTC. Its translation is CASSLEDYVNYGYTF.

The chain joins TRBV18 to TRBJ2-5; D is possibly TRBD2 (5 bases). Per germline, CDR1 KGHSH and CDR2 LQKENI. The ends were cut back, 3 bases at V and 5 bases at J, with 22 bases in the middle. This CDR3 is 17 amino acids long. The CDR3 DNA is TGTGCCAGCTCACCTTACGGGCAAAGTATTCCGGGGGAGACCCAGTACTTC. Residues: CASSPYGQSIPGETQYF.

The chain joins TRBV5-1 to TRBJ1-2; no definite D call. This CDR3 region has 12 residues. Germline V gene sequence: CDR1 SGHRS, CDR2 YFSETQ. Trimming took off 2 bases at V and 4 bases at J, with 6 bases between the two ends. The CDR3 coding sequence is TGCGCCAGCAGCTTAGGAGGCTATGGCTACACCTTC. Translation: CASSLGGYGYTF.

This clone appeared a single time. V gene TRBV4-1 combines with J gene TRBJ2-7, with D uncertain. Germline CDR1 and CDR2: MGHRA and YSYEKL. V was trimmed by 2 bases and J by 3 bases, leaving 14 bases between them. The CDR3 totals 15 residues. CDR3 amino acids: CASSQTRVRGYEQYF. DNA of the CDR3: TGCGCCAGCAGCCAAACGCGAGTACGCGGCTACGAGCAGTACTTC.

The V call is TRBV9, the J call TRBJ2-1; 10 nucleotides agree with TRBD2. J lost 4 bases, V lost 6 bases, and 7 bases had no gene match. Per the germline V gene, CDR1 is SGDLS and CDR2 is YYNGEE. The CDR3 consists of 15 residues. This chain's CDR3 is CASTAGLAPYNEQFF. The CDR3 DNA reads TGTGCCAGCACCGCGGGACTAGCGCCTTACAATGAGCAGTTCTTC.

This chain links TRBV5-4 with TRBJ1-4; a weak D match, TRBD1 (5 bases). The CDR3 contains 15 residues. The V gene lost 4 bases and the J gene lost 6 bases, with 16 bases spanning the gap. The germline gives CDR1 SGHNT, CDR2 YYREEE (reference sequence). The DNA for the CDR3 is TGTGCCAGCAGCCCCGCGGTTGGCAGGGATGAAAAACTGTTTTTT. Translation gives CASSPAVGRDEKLFF.

The chain combines TRBV18 with TRBJ2-1; possibly TRBD2 for D (5 bases). This CDR3 has 14 residues. V was clipped by 0 bases and J by 8 bases, with 11 bases between them. From germline, CDR1 is KGHSH and CDR2 LQKENI. For the CDR3, the DNA is TGTGCCAGCTCACCACCGTCAGCGGTGGATGAGCAGTTCTTC. As protein: CASSPPSAVDEQFF.

The chain couples TRBV9 to TRBJ2-1, with TRBD2 identical over 12 bases. V dropped 5 bases and J dropped 4; count of bases not matched to a gene: 4. The CDR3 extends over 15 amino acids. Germline loops: CDR1 SGDLS, CDR2 YYNGEE. CDR3 nucleotide sequence: TGTGCCAGCAGTTCCGGGACTAGCGGGTACAATGAGCAGTTCTTC. Translating gives CASSSGTSGYNEQFF. Full variable domain (remainder filled in from reference TRBV9 and TRBJ2-1): DSGVTQTPKHLITATGQRVTLRCSPRSGDLSVYWYQQSLDQGLQFLIQYYNGEERAKGNILERFSAQQFPDLHSELNLSSLELGDSALYFCASSSGTSGYNEQFFGPGTRLTVL.

This CDR3 reads CASSDSYRATYNEQFF. The CDR3 DNA reads as TGTGCCAGCAGTGACTCATACAGGGCGACCTACAATGAGCAGTTCTTC. The chain uses TRBV6-4 and TRBJ2-1, with TRBD1 as a possible D gene (6 bases). The CDR3 loop spans 16 amino acids. The germline V gene has CDR1 MRHNA and CDR2 SNTAGT. The germline V and J ends were trimmed by 0 bases and 2 bases, with 11 bases remaining between them.